The sequence of this T cell receptor beta chain was determined in a study of monozygotic twins with inflammatory bowel disease. Findings of the study overall: Patient-to-patient differences in immunosuppressive treatment may have added variability to the repertoires.

Template switching incorporated UMIs with a 6-nucleotide sample barcode. TCRdb derives one entry per CDR3 protein from the 5' RACE reads, leaving out DNA. Recorded for this sample: roughly 100,000 distinct CDR3 sequences. Comment on this clonotype: The antigen remains undetermined.

Unfractionated whole blood yielded total RNA, and T cells were not sorted. The specimen sequenced was blood. The TCR was taken from a human donor with ulcerative colitis or Crohn's disease, or a healthy co-twin of an affected twin (not recorded which).

The CDR3 spells CASSLPASYEQFF. The V gene is TRBV5-4, the J gene TRBJ2-1; as DNA is missing, the TRBD2 call by TCRdb cannot be tested. CDR1 SGHNT and CDR2 YYREEE come from the germline V gene (reference sequence). The CDR3 consists of 13 residues.